This T cell receptor beta chain came from a study of shared clonotypes between healthy human individuals. In the study overall: Each donor had three CD4 naive, three CD4 memory, two CD8 naive and one CD8 memory plate. The study's findings and limits: The study generally estimated greater richness for naive than memory subsets. In having few donors, the study represented limited genetic and exposure-history diversity.

As to this clone: Its matching antigen is unknown.

Deep level was the assay's run setting. The data were produced by immunoSEQ multiplex PCR, yet TCRdb's version contains in-frame clones alone and is incomplete. Altogether approximately 1,500,000 clones are present, 95% to 99% being singletons, with the ten largest covering about 0.42%. The germline V gene encodes CDR1 SNHLY and CDR2 FYNNEI. Trimming took 3 bases from V and 7 from J, leaving 10 bases between them. The CDR3 runs to 13 residues. The sequenced material came from naive CD4+ T cells sorted from blood. Subset specified: CD45RA+ positively selected. The source is a man younger than 45 in good health. The chain has TRBV2 and TRBJ1-5, with a possible D match to TRBD1 (5 bases). This CDR3 is CASSDPPGQPQHF. Here the CDR3 DNA reads TGTGCCAGCAGTGATCCTCCAGGGCAGCCCCAGCATTTT.